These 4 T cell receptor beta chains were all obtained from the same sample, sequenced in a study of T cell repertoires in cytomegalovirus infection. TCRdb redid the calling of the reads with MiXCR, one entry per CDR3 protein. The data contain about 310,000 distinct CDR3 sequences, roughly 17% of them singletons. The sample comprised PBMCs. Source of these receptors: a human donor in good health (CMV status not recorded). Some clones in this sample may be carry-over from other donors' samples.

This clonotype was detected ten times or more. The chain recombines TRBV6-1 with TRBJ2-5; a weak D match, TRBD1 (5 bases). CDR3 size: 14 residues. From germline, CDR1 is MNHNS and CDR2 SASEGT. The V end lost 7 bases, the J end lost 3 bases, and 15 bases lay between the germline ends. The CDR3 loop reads CASKWSIGEETQYF. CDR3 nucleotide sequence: TGTGCCAGCAAATGGTCGATAGGGGAAGAGACCCAGTACTTC.

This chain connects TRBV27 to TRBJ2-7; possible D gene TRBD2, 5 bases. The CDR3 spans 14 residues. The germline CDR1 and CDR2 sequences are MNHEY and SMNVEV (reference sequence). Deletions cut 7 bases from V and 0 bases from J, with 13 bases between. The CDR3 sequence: CASIFTGFSYEQYF. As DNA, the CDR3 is TGTGCCAGCATCTTCACGGGATTCTCCTACGAGCAGTACTTC.

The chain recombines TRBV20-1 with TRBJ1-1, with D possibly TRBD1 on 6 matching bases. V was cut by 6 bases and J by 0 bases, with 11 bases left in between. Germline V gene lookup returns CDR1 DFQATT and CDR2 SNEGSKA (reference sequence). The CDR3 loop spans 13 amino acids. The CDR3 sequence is CSAPGQLNTEAFF. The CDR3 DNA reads TGCAGTGCCCCAGGACAGCTGAACACTGAAGCTTTCTTT.

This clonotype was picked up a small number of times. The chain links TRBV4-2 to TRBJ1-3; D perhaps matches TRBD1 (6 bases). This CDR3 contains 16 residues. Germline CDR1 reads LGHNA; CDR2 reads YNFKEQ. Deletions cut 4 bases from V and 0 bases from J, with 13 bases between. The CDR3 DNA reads TGTGCCAGCAGCCCGGGACACTCAAACTCTGGAAACACCATATATTTT. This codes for CASSPGHSNSGNTIYF.